Listed below are T cell receptor beta chains from one sample, sequenced in a study of early T cells in non-severe SARS-CoV-2 infection. MiXCR was run by TCRdb on the 5' RACE reads, yielding one entry per CDR3 protein. Of some 110,000 distinct CDR3 sequences listed, about 15% are singletons. Sequencing used whole blood. Source of these receptors: an adult who was a healthcare worker with PCR-confirmed SARS-CoV-2 infection or an uninfected control (not recorded which). Both conserved end residues are part of each CDR3. D genes are given only for firm matches. For some rows the clone size is stated as once, few or many, or as a class when expanded; others skip it.

clone_size | d_call | j_call | v_call | cdr3_length | cdr3_nt | cdr3_aa
. | . | TRBJ2-3 | TRBV11-2 | 16 | TGTGCCAGCAGCTTATCAGGCCTCCCCTCCACAGATACGCAGTATTTT | CASSLSGLPSTDTQYF
. | TRBD1 | TRBJ2-2 | TRBV29-1 | 13 | TGCAGCGTTGCTGACAGGGCCGACGGGGAGCTGTTTTTT | CSVADRADGELFF
few | . | TRBJ2-1 | TRBV20-1 | 11 | TGCAGTGCTAGCCGAGGGGCTGAGCAGTTCTTC | CSASRGAEQFF
. | . | TRBJ2-7 | TRBV20-1 | 13 | TGCAGTGCTAGAGCCACAGGGTATGACGAGCAGTACTTC | CSARATGYDEQYF
few | . | TRBJ2-3 | TRBV27 | 15 | TGTGCCAGCAGTTCCTGGTCGGGCGCCACAGATACGCAGTATTTT | CASSSWSGATDTQYF
. | . | TRBJ2-2 | TRBV30 | 12 | TGTGCCTGGAGTGGGGAAAGTTCGGAGCTGTTTTTT | CAWSGESSELFF
few | TRBD2 | TRBJ2-6 | TRBV6-5 | 18 | TGTGCCAGCAGCCCATGGGCGGGGGGCCGTGCGGGGGCCAACGTCCTGACTTTC | CASSPWAGGRAGANVLTF
many | TRBD2 | TRBJ2-1 | TRBV12-3/TRBV12-4 | 15 | TGTGCCAGCAGTAGTCTAGCGGGGGTATACAATGAGCAGTTCTTC | CASSSLAGVYNEQFF
few | . | TRBJ1-1 | TRBV12-3/TRBV12-4 | 14 | TGTGCCAGCAGGATCTCGTTAGGTGACACTGAAGCTTTCTTT | CASRISLGDTEAFF
. | . | TRBJ1-4 | TRBV7-9 | 13 | TGTGCCAGCAGACCTGAGACTAATGAAAAACTGTTTTTT | CASRPETNEKLFF
. | TRBD1 | TRBJ1-2 | TRBV5-6 | 15 | TGTGCCAGCAGCTTGCTGACAGGGTTCAACTATGGCTACACCTTC | CASSLLTGFNYGYTF
many | . | TRBJ1-5 | TRBV6-6 | 14 | TGTGCCAGCAGTTACGTGGGCAGGGAACAGCCCCAGCATTTT | CASSYVGREQPQHF
few | . | TRBJ1-1 | TRBV30 | 13 | TGTGCCTGGAGTGTACTGTCGGGGAGTAGGGCTTTCTTT | CAWSVLSGSRAFF
few | . | TRBJ2-5 | TRBV10-3 | 15 | TGTGCCATCAGTGAGAATAAGGTTCGACAAGAGACCCAGTACTTC | CAISENKVRQETQYF
. | . | TRBJ1-5 | TRBV12-3/TRBV12-4 | 15 | TGTGCCAGCAGTTTAGGGGCCTCATGGGGACAGCCCCAGCATTTT | CASSLGASWGQPQHF
few | . | TRBJ1-2 | TRBV30 | 15 | TGTGCCTGGAGCGCAACCCGACAGTTCCCAGGAGGCTACACCTTC | CAWSATRQFPGGYTF
. | . | TRBJ2-6 | TRBV4-2 | 16 | TGTGCCAGCAGCCAATATAAATTCTCTGGGGCCAACGTCCTGACTTTC | CASSQYKFSGANVLTF
. | . | TRBJ2-2 | TRBV7-8 | 16 | TGTGCCAGCAGCCTTAGGCGTAGGGAGAACACCGGGGAGCTGTTTTTT | CASSLRRRENTGELFF
. | . | TRBJ2-5 | TRBV5-5 | 14 | TGTGCCAGCAGCCGGGACTCTGAGGAGGAGACCCAGTACTTC | CASSRDSEEETQYF
. | TRBD1 | TRBJ1-4 | TRBV6-2/TRBV6-3 | 15 | TGTGCCAGCAGTTACCCGACAGGGTTTGGTGAAAAACTGTTTTTT | CASSYPTGFGEKLFF
. | TRBD2 | TRBJ2-5 | TRBV19 | 18 | TGTGCCAGTAGTATGCGGCGTTCCGGCGGGGGGGCAGAGGAGACCCAGTACTTC | CASSMRRSGGGAEETQYF
few | . | TRBJ2-7 | TRBV7-9 | 13 | TGTGCCAGCAGCTCACCCGGGGGCTACGAGCAGTACTTC | CASSSPGGYEQYF
. | . | TRBJ2-7 | TRBV29-1 | 14 | TGCAGCGTTACAGCCACCCGCCGGGGAGCCGAGCAGTACTTC | CSVTATRRGAEQYF
. | . | TRBJ1-1 | TRBV20-1 | 13 | TGCAGTGCTAGAGCTAACCGGGACACTGAAGCTTTCTTT | CSARANRDTEAFF
. | . | TRBJ1-1 | TRBV9 | 13 | TGTGCCAGCGGGGGGGCCCCGAACACTGAAGCTTTCTTT | CASGGAPNTEAFF
many | . | TRBJ1-2 | TRBV12-3/TRBV12-4 | 13 | TGTGCCAGCAGTCCGTACAGGGAAGGTGGCTACACCTTC | CASSPYREGGYTF
few | TRBD1 | TRBJ1-2 | TRBV20-1 | 13 | TGCAGTGCTAGGACAGGGGTAGACTATGGCTACACCTTC | CSARTGVDYGYTF
few | TRBD1 | TRBJ1-2 | TRBV2 | 12 | TGTGCCAGGAGGGACAGGGACGATCGCTACACCTTC | CARRDRDDRYTF
. | . | TRBJ2-5 | TRBV4-1 | 15 | TGCGCCAGCAGCCAAGATAATAACCTACAAGAGACCCAGTACTTC | CASSQDNNLQETQYF
few | . | TRBJ1-1 | TRBV12-3/TRBV12-4 | 13 | TGTGCCAGCAGATCCAGGGAGAACACTGAAGCTTTCTTT | CASRSRENTEAFF
many | . | TRBJ2-7 | TRBV5-5 | 14 | TGTGCCAGCAGCTCGGAAAGTTCAGTCTCCGAGCAGTACTTC | CASSSESSVSEQYF